The table lists the clone carrying this T cell receptor beta chain with a few counts. Per the germline V gene, CDR1 is WNHNN and CDR2 is SYGVQD (reference sequence). With V trimmed by 5 bases and J by 5 bases, 2 bases remained unmatched. CDR3 size: 12 residues. This sample was taken from a study of blood T cell repertoires in COVID-19. Study-wide context: Sources were T cells, B-cell-depleted T cells, or PBMCs; the material itself was cDNA or gDNA.

Produced via immunoSEQ multiplex PCR; TCRdb's table is partial and in-frame only. The sample gives roughly 72,000 clones, 88% of which show up once; approximately 19% is in the top ten. The V call is TRBV10-1, the J call TRBJ1-1; 7 bases are a match to TRBD1. The TCR originated in a human donor in a cohort sampled during active COVID-19. Sequencing was carried out using peripheral blood. CDR3 DNA: TGCGCCAGCAGTCCAGGGGGAACTGAAGCTTTCTTT. Its protein product is CASSPGGTEAFF.